One and the same sample provided the 11 T cell receptor beta chains below, sequenced in a study of cytomegalovirus exposure and HLA in healthy donors. PCR used 60 Vbeta primers and 13 Jbeta primers. The table came from immunoSEQ multiplex PCR; TCRdb's copy has only in-frame clones and leaves some out. The profile covers approximately 120,000 clones, with 74% appearing a single time and around 4% taken by the ten largest. Sequenced sample: PBMCs. Receptors were obtained from a woman between 45 and 60 years old in good health and CMV-seropositive.

This clone was recorded a few times. The gene calls are TRBV19 and TRBJ1-6; TRBD1 aligns across 7 bases. CDR1 and CDR2 from the germline V gene are LNHDA and SQIVND (reference sequence). The CDR3 runs to 14 residues. The junction had 0 bases not matched to a gene; V was cut back by 5 bases and J by 2 bases. The DNA for the CDR3 is TGTGCCAGTAGTCAGGGGGCCTATAATTCACCCCTCCACTTT. Translated, it gives CASSQGAYNSPLHF.

The CDR3 DNA sequence: TGTGCCAGCAGTCGCACCGGGACAGCTAACTATGGCTACACCTTC. Residues: CASSRTGTANYGYTF. This chain links TRBV6-5 with TRBJ1-2; 7 bases align to TRBD1. The germline V gene encodes CDR1 MNHEY and CDR2 SVGAGI. There are 15 residues in the CDR3. V shed 5 bases and J 0 bases; nucleotides not matched to a gene: 6.

This clone was counted a few times. The genes are TRBV15 and TRBJ1-4, with D tentatively TRBD1 (5 bases). Trimming pared 1 base from V and 0 bases from J, leaving 9 bases between. The CDR3 extends over 16 amino acids. Per the germline V gene, CDR1 is LNHNV and CDR2 is YYDKDF (reference sequence). CDR3 protein: CATSRVGTTTNEKLFF. DNA for the CDR3: TGTGCCACCAGCAGAGTTGGGACTACAACTAATGAAAAACTGTTTTTT.

V gene TRBV7-9 combines with J gene TRBJ1-2; 8 bases fit TRBD1. The CDR3 is 14 amino acids. Germline V gene lookup returns CDR1 SEHNR and CDR2 FQNEAQ (reference sequence). The V and J ends lost 5 bases and 8 bases, in that order; junction bases with no gene match: 10. The CDR3 spells CASSRRVDRDGYTF. CDR3 nucleotide sequence: TGTGCCAGCAGCCGAAGGGTGGACAGGGACGGCTACACCTTC.

The chain combines TRBV18 with TRBJ2-3, with TRBD1 matching over 10 bases. V dropped 4 bases and J dropped 7; count of bases not matched to a gene: 11. Germline-derived CDR1 and CDR2 are KGHSH and LQKENI. The CDR3 has 16 residues. CDR3 DNA: TGTGCCAGCTCACTAACGACAGGGGGCTACCTTAATACGCAGTATTTT. Protein product: CASSLTTGGYLNTQYF.

V usage is TRBV6-6 and J usage is TRBJ2-2; the match to TRBD2 covers 11 bases. Per the germline V gene, CDR1 is MNHNY and CDR2 is SVGAGI (reference sequence). The J segment lost 7 bases and the V segment lost 4 bases, leaving 8 bases of the junction unmatched. CDR3 size: 16 residues. CDR3 amino acids: CASSLGLAGGNGELFF. The DNA for the CDR3 is TGTGCCAGCAGTTTGGGGCTAGCGGGGGGAAACGGGGAGCTGTTTTTT.

The rearrangement joins TRBV28 to TRBJ1-4; 12 positions agree with TRBD1. The CDR3 length is 19 residues. Germline V gives CDR1 MDHEN, CDR2 SYDVKM. Trimming cost V 6 bases and J 8 bases; bases outside gene matches: 19. The CDR3 loop reads CASRFVARYGTGGREKLFF. The CDR3 nucleotides read TGTGCCAGCAGATTTGTGGCCCGTTATGGGACAGGGGGCCGGGAAAAACTGTTTTTT.

This rearrangement joins TRBV12-5 to TRBJ2-7; TRBD2 aligns across 9 bases. Germline V gives CDR1 LGHNT, CDR2 FRNRAP. This CDR3 is built from 15 residues. The V gene end was trimmed by 0 bases and the J gene end by 6 bases; junction bases not matched to a gene: 6. For the CDR3, the DNA is TGTGCTAGTGGTTTGGTCCCTAGCGGGGTGGGCGAGCAGTACTTC. This codes for CASGLVPSGVGEQYF.

The J gene is TRBJ2-1, the V gene TRBV14; TRBD1 agrees at 10 bases. The ends lost 0 bases at V and 8 bases at J; junction bases unmatched: 4. CDR1 and CDR2 (germline): SGHDN, FVKESK. The CDR3 totals 15 residues. The CDR3 DNA is TGTGCCAGCAGCCAAGAGGGGACAGGGGTCTATGAGCAGTTCTTC. Translated: CASSQEGTGVYEQFF.

This chain connects TRBV5-1 to TRBJ2-1; D is possibly TRBD1 (5 bases). Germline assignment: CDR1 SGHRS and CDR2 YFSETQ. The V gene lost 1 base and the J gene lost 0 bases, with 8 bases spanning the gap. The CDR3 runs to 15 residues. The CDR3 nucleotides read TGCGCCAGCAGCTTGATGACAGTCTCCTACAATGAGCAGTTCTTC. It codes for CASSLMTVSYNEQFF.

This clone was counted a few times. The rearrangement uses TRBV7-2 and TRBJ1-2; TRBD1 aligns across 10 bases. V lost 2 bases, J lost 7 bases, and 13 bases stayed unmatched. Looked up from germline, CDR1 is SGHTA and CDR2 is FQGNSA. The CDR3 runs to 17 residues. This chain's CDR3 is CASSLTGYRQGAAGYTF. The CDR3, as DNA: TGTGCCAGCAGCTTAACGGGTTACCGACAGGGGGCGGCTGGCTACACCTTC.